The subject of this entry is one T cell receptor (beta chain). Its specificity is unknown. The data are from a study of cytomegalovirus exposure and HLA in healthy donors. Whole-study results and caveats: In presence/absence analyses, roughly uniform sequencing depth across donors was assumed. TCR beta V segments were, for the most part, productive about 90% or about 30% of the time in an earlier analysis.

These donors, healthy bone marrow donors, were studied. PCR involved 60 Vbeta and 13 Jbeta primers. Here immunoSEQ multiplex PCR was the method, and the copy in TCRdb shows in-frame clones only, minus some. The clone table shows some 48,000 clones, with the ten largest holding 2% to 2.5%. The sequence was collected from a woman aged 40 to 55 in good health and CMV-seronegative. Sample: PBMCs.

CDR3: CASREQGGANQPQHF. The CDR3 DNA follows: TGTGCCAGCAGAGAACAGGGGGGGGCTAATCAGCCCCAGCATTTT. The chain couples TRBV6-6 to TRBJ1-5; the match to TRBD1 covers 8 bases. Germline V gene lookup returns CDR1 MNHNY and CDR2 SVGAGI (reference sequence). Trimming took 6 bases from V and 4 from J; bases not matched to a gene: 8. This CDR3 has 15 amino acids.